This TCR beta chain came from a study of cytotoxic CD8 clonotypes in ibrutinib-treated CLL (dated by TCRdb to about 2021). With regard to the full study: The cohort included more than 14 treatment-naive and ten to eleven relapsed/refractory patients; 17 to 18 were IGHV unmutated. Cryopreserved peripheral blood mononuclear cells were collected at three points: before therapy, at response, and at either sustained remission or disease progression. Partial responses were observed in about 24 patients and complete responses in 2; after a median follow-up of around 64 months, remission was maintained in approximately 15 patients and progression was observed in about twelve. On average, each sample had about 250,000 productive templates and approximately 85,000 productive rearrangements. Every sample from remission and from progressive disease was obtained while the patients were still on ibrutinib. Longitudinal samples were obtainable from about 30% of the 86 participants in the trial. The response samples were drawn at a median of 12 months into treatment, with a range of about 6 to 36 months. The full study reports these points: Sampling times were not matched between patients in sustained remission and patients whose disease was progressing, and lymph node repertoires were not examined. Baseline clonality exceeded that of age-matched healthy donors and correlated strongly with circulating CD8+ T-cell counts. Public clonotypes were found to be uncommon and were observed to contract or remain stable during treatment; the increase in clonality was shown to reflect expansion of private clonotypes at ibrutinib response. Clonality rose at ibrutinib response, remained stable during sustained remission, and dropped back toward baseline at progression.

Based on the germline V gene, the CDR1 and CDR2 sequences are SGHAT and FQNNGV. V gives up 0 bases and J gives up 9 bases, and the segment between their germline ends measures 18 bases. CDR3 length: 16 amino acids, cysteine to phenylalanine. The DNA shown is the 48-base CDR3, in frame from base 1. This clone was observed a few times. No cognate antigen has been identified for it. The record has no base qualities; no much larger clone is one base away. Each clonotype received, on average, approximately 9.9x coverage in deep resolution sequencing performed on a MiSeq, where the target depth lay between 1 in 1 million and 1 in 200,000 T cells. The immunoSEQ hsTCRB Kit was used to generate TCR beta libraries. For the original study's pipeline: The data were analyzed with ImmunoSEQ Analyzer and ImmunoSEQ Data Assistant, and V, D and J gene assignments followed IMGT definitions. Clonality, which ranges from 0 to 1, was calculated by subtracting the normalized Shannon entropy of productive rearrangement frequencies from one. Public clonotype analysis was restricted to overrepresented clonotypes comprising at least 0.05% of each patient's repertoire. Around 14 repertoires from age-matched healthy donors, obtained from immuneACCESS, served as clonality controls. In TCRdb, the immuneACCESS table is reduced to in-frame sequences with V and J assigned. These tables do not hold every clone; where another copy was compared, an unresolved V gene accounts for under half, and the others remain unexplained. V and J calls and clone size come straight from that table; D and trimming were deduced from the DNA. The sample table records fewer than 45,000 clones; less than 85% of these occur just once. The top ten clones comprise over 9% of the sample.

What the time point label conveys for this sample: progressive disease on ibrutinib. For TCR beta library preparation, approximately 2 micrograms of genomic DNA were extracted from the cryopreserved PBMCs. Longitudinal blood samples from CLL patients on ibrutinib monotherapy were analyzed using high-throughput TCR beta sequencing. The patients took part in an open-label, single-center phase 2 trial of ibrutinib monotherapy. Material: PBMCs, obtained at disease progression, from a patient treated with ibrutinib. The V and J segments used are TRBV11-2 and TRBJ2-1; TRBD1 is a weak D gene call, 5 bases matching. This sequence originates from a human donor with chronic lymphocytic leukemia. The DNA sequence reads TGTGCCAGCAGCTTAGAGTTGGGCGCAGGGTGGGGTGAGCAGTTCTTC. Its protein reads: CASSLELGAGWGEQFF.